These 8 T cell receptor beta chains originate from one sample sequenced in a study of OX40 agonist ivuxolimab in advanced cancers. TCRdb's copy holds only in-frame clones and misses some; the assay was immunoSEQ multiplex PCR. The data hold more than 9,000 clones, with around 74% observed a single time. This sample comprised CD4+ or CD8+ T cells sorted from blood, obtained in a trial of the OX40 agonist ivuxolimab. The receptors stem from an adult with an advanced solid tumor such as melanoma, head and neck, liver or kidney cancer.

This chain joins TRBV14 and TRBJ1-1; 10 bases line up with TRBD1. This CDR3 spans 14 amino acids. Germline V gene lookup returns CDR1 SGHDN and CDR2 FVKESK. V was clipped by 4 bases and J by 6 bases; unmatched bases: 5. The CDR3 coding sequence is TGTGCCAGCAGCCGGACAGGGGGTAAGGCTGAAGCTTTCTTT. It codes for CASSRTGGKAEAFF. Full variable domain (outside the CDR3, taken from reference TRBV14 and TRBJ1-1): EAGVTQFPSHSVIEKGQTVTLRCDPISGHDNLYWYRRVMGKEIKFLLHFVKESKQDESGMPNNRFLAERTGGTYSTLKVQPAELEDSGVYFCASSRTGGKAEAFFGQGTRLTVV.

V gene TRBV11-2 combines with J gene TRBJ1-1; D gene ambiguous. The germline V gene encodes CDR1 SGHAT and CDR2 FQNNGV. V was shortened by 0 bases and J by 0 bases, with 8 bases between the two germline ends. The CDR3 is 15 amino acids. The CDR3 DNA follows: TGTGCCAGCAGCTTAGATAGTCAGCTGAACACTGAAGCTTTCTTT. Translating gives CASSLDSQLNTEAFF.

This clone was observed a handful of times. This chain uses TRBV29-1 with TRBJ2-7; D is possibly TRBD2 (6 bases). The CDR3 runs 13 residues. Germline CDR1 reads SQVTM; CDR2 reads ANQGSEA. V was cut by 6 bases and J by 0 bases, with 12 bases left in between. CDR3 DNA: TGCAGCGTGAGCAGCGGGTACTCCTACGAGCAGTACTTC. Protein sequence: CSVSSGYSYEQYF.

The chain couples TRBV7-3 to TRBJ2-1, with D possibly being TRBD1 (5 bases). The V gene's germline CDR1 is SGHTA and CDR2 FQGTGA. The V and J ends lost 7 bases and 11 bases respectively, with 21 bases between them. The CDR3 consists of 14 residues. CDR3: CASTFGASGWKQFF. The CDR3 nucleotides read TGTGCCAGCACTTTTGGGGCCTCTGGATGGAAGCAGTTCTTC.

Worth noting for this clone: The CDR3 end shows no conserved phenylalanine or tryptophan, and so a read error is likely. J is TRBJ2-3 and V is TRBV30, with 8 nucleotides matching TRBD1. Judging by the DNA end, TRBJ2-2 fits better; the J call may be wrong. The CDR3 spans 12 residues. Germline loops: CDR1 GTSNPN, CDR2 SVGIG (reference sequence). CDR3 sequence (DNA): TGTGCCTGGAGGGGACTGACAGGGGCCCTGTTTCTT. Residues: CAWRGLTGALFL.

V gene TRBV27 combines with J gene TRBJ2-7, with a tentative D call TRBD1 (6 bases). Germline values: CDR1 MNHEY, CDR2 SMNVEV (reference sequence). The CDR3 consists of 15 residues. V was pared by 6 bases and J by 5 bases, with 20 bases between. DNA of the CDR3: TGTGCCAGCAGCCCTGGCTTTCCACAGGGACACGAGCAGTACTTC. This codes for CASSPGFPQGHEQYF.

By proportion, this clone is medium-sized. This chain joins TRBV19 and TRBJ2-1; 7 nucleotides agree with TRBD2. J was trimmed by 7 bases and V by 1 base; bases with no gene match: 10. The CDR3 consists of 16 residues. Germline V gives CDR1 LNHDA, CDR2 SQIVND (reference sequence). The CDR3 spells CASSIGGGLAVNEQFF. For the CDR3, the DNA is TGTGCCAGTAGTATAGGCGGGGGTCTAGCGGTTAATGAGCAGTTCTTC.

The J gene is TRBJ2-6, the V gene TRBV29-1; TRBD1 matches 9 bases. Unmatched junction bases numbered 6, after V lost 6 bases and J lost 0 bases. CDR1 is SQVTM and CDR2 is ANQGSEA in the germline V gene. This CDR3 region has 16 residues. Here the CDR3 reads CSVLTGGDSGANVLTF. The DNA for the CDR3 is TGCAGCGTCCTGACAGGGGGGGACTCTGGGGCCAACGTCCTGACTTTC. Full variable domain (remainder filled in from reference TRBV29-1 and TRBJ2-6): SAVISQKPSRDICQRGTSLTIQCQVDSQVTMMFWYRQQPGQSLTLIATANQGSEATYESGFVIDKFPISRPNLTFSTLTVSNMSPEDSSIYLCSVLTGGDSGANVLTFGAGSRLTVL.